This TCR beta chain came from a study of Ad26.COV2.S vaccination and SARS-CoV-2 variants. Overall study: Once, or twice with 56 days between doses, Ad26.COV2.S was given intramuscularly.

Method: immunoSEQ multiplex PCR; TCRdb's copy keeps in-frame clones and lacks some. The table shows about 680,000 clones, with 89% occurring only once. Treatment noted: 19 received Ad26.COV2.S at low or high dose, single or two shots; about five received placebo; per-sample allocation not given. Samples were taken on day 63 after the first vaccine or placebo injection. A Boston donor was an adult aged 18-55 years. This CDR3 is built from 16 residues. CDR1 and CDR2 from the germline V gene are MNHEY and SVGEGT. V gave up 0 bases and J gave up 10 bases; unmatched junction bases: 9. The sequences come from peripheral blood, collected in a trial of Ad26.COV2.S vaccine versus placebo. The TCR was taken from a person aged 18-60 years who received the Ad26.COV2.S COVID-19 vaccine or a placebo. V gene TRBV6-2 or TRBV6-3 combines with J gene TRBJ1-6; 7 nucleotides match TRBD1. CDR3 region: CASSYSTGVVGSPLHF. The CDR3 DNA reads TGTGCCAGCAGTTACTCTACAGGGGTGGTAGGGTCACCCCTCCACTTT.